What follows is one T cell receptor (beta chain) and its context. The antigen is undetermined. Looked up from germline, CDR1 is MNHEY and CDR2 is SMNVEV (reference sequence). The CDR3 covers 15 residues. Trimming cost V 2 bases and J 3 bases, with 14 bases left between them. The entry originates in a study of shared clonotypes between healthy human individuals. Study-wide results and limits: Several donors shared about 4.5% of their naive CD4 clonotypes. Researchers sampled blood only, noting tissue repertoires likely differ.

This table comes from immunoSEQ multiplex PCR, and its TCRdb copy is limited to in-frame clones, with some not included. The sample includes around 2.5 million clones, 93% of them seen just once. Sequenced: naive CD4+ T cells from PBMCs. Subset specified: CD45RA+ positively selected. This sequence originates from a young man in good health. Some clones in this sample may be carry-over from other donors' samples. This chain links TRBV27 with TRBJ2-7; weak D call: TRBD2 (6 bases). The CDR3 nucleotides read TGTGCCAGCAGTTTAAAATTTGCGGGAAGCTACGAGCAGTACTTC. This sequence encodes CASSLKFAGSYEQYF.